The source of this T cell receptor (beta chain) is a study of blood T cell repertoires in COVID-19. Assay: immunoSEQ multiplex PCR; the TCRdb copy retains only in-frame clones and omits some. This table has 300,000 to 350,000 clones, approximately 85% appearing once. The germline V gene has CDR1 MGHDK and CDR2 SYGVNS. The CDR3 contains 14 residues. Deletions cut 3 bases from V and 5 bases from J, with 13 bases between. Membership in each cohort depended on participant-reported clinical history. The sequenced sample consisted of PBMCs or T cells enriched from blood (not recorded which). V gene TRBV25-1 combines with J gene TRBJ1-2; perhaps TRBD1 as D (5 bases). This TCR was sampled from a man aged 25 to 40 who had recovered from COVID-19. The CDR3 protein is CASSDWGGSYGYTF. The CDR3 bases are TGTGCCAGCAGTGATTGGGGGGGGTCATATGGCTACACCTTC.